This TCR beta chain was observed in a study of blood T cell repertoires in COVID-19. Across the whole study: The United States, Italy and Spain supplied acute and convalescent COVID-19 samples.

Germline V gene data show CDR1 as MGHRA and CDR2 as YSYEKL. V gave up 1 base and J gave up 6 bases; unmatched junction bases: 3. The CDR3 is 15 amino acids. Sequencing was performed with immunoSEQ multiplex PCR; in TCRdb, only in-frame clones are kept and a portion is missing. Here the sample spans 110,000 or so clones, approximately 87% being singletons. The origin of this receptor is a man aged 70-80 years who had recovered from COVID-19. Sequenced input: peripheral blood. The chain is built from TRBV4-1 and TRBJ2-3; 11 bases map to TRBD2. DNA of the CDR3: TGCGCCAGCAGCCAAGCTAGCGGGGGGCGGGATACGCAGTATTTT. This codes for CASSQASGGRDTQYF.